The TCR beta chain described here comes from a study of T-cell memory formation after mild COVID-19. Findings and limits, study-wide: In pre-infection memory, a portion of responding clones appeared, which suggested that cross-reactive memory joined. Mainly CM and EM harbored the contracting CD4+ clones; mainly EMRA harbored the CD8+ ones.

Germline V gene sequence: CDR1 MNHEY, CDR2 SMNVEV (reference sequence). V was clipped by 5 bases and J by 3 bases, with 10 bases between them. CDR3 length equals 13 residues. MiXCR, run by TCRdb on the 5' RACE reads, gives a single entry per CDR3 protein. The sample includes about 130,000 distinct CDR3 sequences, approximately 15% seen only once; the top ten take 4.5% to 6.5%. Concerning this clonotype itself: Its antigen is unknown.

The chain carries TRBV27 and TRBJ1-1; a possible D gene is TRBD1 (5 bases). This receptor was taken from a man aged 18 to 30 who had mild COVID-19 (a few samples of this study predate the infection). Cell type and time point are not known. The material sequenced was PBMCs or a T cell subset sorted from them (not recorded which). The CDR3 region has the DNA TGTGCCAGCAGTGCCTACAGGTACACTGAAGCTTTCTTT. It translates to CASSAYRYTEAFF.